This T cell receptor (beta chain) originates from a study of cytomegalovirus exposure and HLA in healthy donors. Study observations and caveats: A later analysis showed that HLA-associated TCR beta chains had undergone more clonal expansion than equally common others. Differences between HLA loci emerged in a later analysis of TCR association rates, with DRB1 most and HLA-C fewest.

CDR1 SNHLY and CDR2 FYNNEI come from the germline V gene. The CDR3 covers 13 residues. V was trimmed by 8 bases and J by 0 bases, leaving 10 bases between them. A remark on this clone: Its antigen is unknown.

With 60 Vbeta and 13 Jbeta primers, the PCR was carried out. The repertoire was sequenced with immunoSEQ multiplex PCR; TCRdb's copy has only in-frame clones and lacks some. The table shows 180,000 or so clones, with over 75% occurring only once. The sequence came from a woman in her twenties or thirties in good health and CMV-seronegative. V and J are TRBV2 and TRBJ1-1, with D hard to call. Source material: PBMCs. The CDR3 is CASRLDLNTEAFF. Here the CDR3 DNA reads TGTGCCAGCCGATTAGATTTGAACACTGAAGCTTTCTTT.